This T cell receptor beta chain is from a study of vaccination and CD4 T cells after COVID-19. Study at large: The study drew post-COVID samples a median approximately 100 days after diagnosis (range 35 to 161).

This clonotype was observed a few times. Its antigen remains unknown. The CDR3 runs 15 residues. V lost 1 base and J 6 bases, leaving 15 bases between the germline ends. CDR1 and CDR2 (germline): MGHRA, YSYEKL. Cultured CD4+ T-cell DNA underwent Oncomine TCR Beta short-read sequencing. TCRdb used MiXCR to reprocess the PCR reads, holding one entry per CDR3 protein. The sample lists 13,000 to 15,000 distinct CDR3 sequences, less than 35% seen once, with 6.5% to 8.5% in the top ten. Treatment described: approximately nine-day PBMC culture with coronavirus spike peptide pools or control peptides (ViraFEST assay). Culture conditions combined 1.5 million to 2.5 million PBMCs per well with roughly 10 IU/ml IL-2 and 7.5 to 10 ug/ml peptide pools.

The sample consisted of CD4+ T cells from blood, cultured in vitro. This receptor was taken from a human donor who had recovered from COVID-19. The chain links TRBV4-1 to TRBJ2-5; perhaps TRBD1 as D (5 bases). The CDR3 loop reads CASSQVRGAGKTQYF. Here the CDR3 DNA reads TGCGCCAGCAGCCAAGTAAGGGGTGCTGGAAAGACCCAGTACTTC.